The 8 T cell receptor beta chains presented below share a single source sample, sequenced in a study of control samples from healthy donors and cancer patients (dated by TCRdb to 2018 to 2021). Library preparation employed the immunoSEQ multiplex PCR assay. TCRdb mirrors the immuneACCESS table, restricted to in-frame sequences. Some clones are absent from its copies; in checked studies, under half trace to an unresolved V gene, and the reason for the others is unknown. The sample data list 120,000 or so clones, and about 88% of these were observed just once. The ten top clones hold around 1.8% of the sample. Input material: blood. Source of these receptors: a young man in good health.

CDR3 region: CASSEELSVGRQPQHF. Here the CDR3 DNA reads TGTGCCAGCAGTGAAGAATTATCGGTAGGCCGTCAGCCCCAGCATTTT. The chain recombines TRBV2 with TRBJ1-5; D remains unclear. V was cut by 1 base and J by 6 bases, with 16 bases left in between. Germline values: CDR1 SNHLY, CDR2 FYNNEI. This CDR3 is 16 amino acids long.

CDR3 region: CASSLRAAMNTGELFF. In DNA, the CDR3 is TGTGCCAGCAGCTTAAGGGCAGCAATGAACACCGGGGAGCTGTTTTTT. The chain combines TRBV7-2 with TRBJ2-2; D is undetermined. The CDR3 totals 16 residues. Trimming cost V 2 bases and J 1 base, with 11 bases left between them. From germline, CDR1 is SGHTA and CDR2 FQGNSA.

The chain uses TRBV5-1 and TRBJ1-3; 7 bases are shared with TRBD1. J lost 0 bases, V lost 4 bases, and 7 bases had no gene match. Germline V lookup: CDR1 SGHRS, CDR2 YFSETQ. The CDR3 has 16 residues. CDR3 sequence: CASSARQGGSGNTIYF. The CDR3 DNA reads TGCGCCAGCAGCGCCAGACAGGGAGGCTCTGGAAACACCATATATTTT.

The V gene is TRBV27, the J gene TRBJ2-3, with D hard to call. The germline V and J ends were trimmed by 3 bases and 9 bases, with 10 bases remaining between them. The CDR3 has 12 amino acids. Germline V gives CDR1 MNHEY, CDR2 SMNVEV (reference sequence). This CDR3 is CASSFSGPTQYF. The CDR3 bases are TGTGCCAGCAGTTTTTCAGGTCCCACGCAGTATTTT.

V and J are TRBV18 and TRBJ2-7; D may match TRBD1 or TRBD2 (5 bases each). The CDR3 length is 17 residues. The ends were cut back, 1 base at V and 0 bases at J, with 16 bases in the middle. The V gene's germline CDR1 is KGHSH and CDR2 LQKENI. The CDR3 spells CASSPLPPAGTSYEQYF. CDR3 sequence (DNA): TGTGCCAGCTCACCACTCCCCCCCGCAGGGACCTCCTACGAGCAGTACTTC.

This clone came up once. The chain recombines TRBV6-4 with TRBJ1-2; the D is unclear. Per the germline V gene, CDR1 is MRHNA and CDR2 is SNTAGT. CDR3 length equals 14 residues. The V and J ends lost 4 bases and 8 bases respectively, with 17 bases between them. In DNA form, the CDR3 reads TGTGCCAGCAGTGTGACGTCGGCGCATCGGGGCTACACCTTC. This encodes CASSVTSAHRGYTF.

The chain recombines TRBV5-1 with TRBJ1-2; TRBD1 aligns across 9 bases. The J segment lost 4 bases and the V segment lost 0 bases, leaving 1 base of the junction unmatched. The germline CDR1 and CDR2 sequences are SGHRS and YFSETQ. There are 14 residues in the CDR3. For the CDR3, the DNA is TGCGCCAGCAGCTTGGGGGACAGGGCCTATGGCTACACCTTC. Protein product: CASSLGDRAYGYTF.

This chain joins TRBV28 and TRBJ2-6, with D possibly being TRBD1 (6 bases). From germline, CDR1 is MDHEN and CDR2 SYDVKM. Trimming shortened V by 1 base and J by 2 bases, and 24 bases separated the two germline ends. CDR3 size: 21 residues. The CDR3 sequence is CASSLYHLRGRGIPGANVLTF. The CDR3, as DNA: TGTGCCAGCAGTTTATACCACCTTAGGGGCAGGGGAATCCCTGGGGCCAACGTCCTGACTTTC.